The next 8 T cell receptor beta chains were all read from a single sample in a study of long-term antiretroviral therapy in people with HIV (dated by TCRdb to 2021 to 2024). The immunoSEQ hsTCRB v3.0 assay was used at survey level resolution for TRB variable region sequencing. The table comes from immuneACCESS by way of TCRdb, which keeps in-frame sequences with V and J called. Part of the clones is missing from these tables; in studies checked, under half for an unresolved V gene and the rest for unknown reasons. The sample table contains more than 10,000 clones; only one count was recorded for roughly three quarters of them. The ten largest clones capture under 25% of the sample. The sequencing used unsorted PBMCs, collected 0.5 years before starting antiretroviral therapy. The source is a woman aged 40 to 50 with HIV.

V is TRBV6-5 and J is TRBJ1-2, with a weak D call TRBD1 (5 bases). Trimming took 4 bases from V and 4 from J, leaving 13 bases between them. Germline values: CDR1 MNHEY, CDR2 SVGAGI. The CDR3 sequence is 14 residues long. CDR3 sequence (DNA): TGTGCCAGCAGTTTGATGGGTGGGGGCTATGGCTACACCTTC. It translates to CASSLMGGGYGYTF.

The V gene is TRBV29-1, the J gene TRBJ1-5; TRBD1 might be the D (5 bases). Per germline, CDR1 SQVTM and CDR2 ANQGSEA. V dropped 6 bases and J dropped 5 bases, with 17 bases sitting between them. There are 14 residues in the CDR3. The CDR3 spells CSVGSGTLHQPQHF. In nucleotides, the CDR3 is TGCAGCGTGGGGAGCGGGACTCTTCATCAGCCCCAGCATTTT.

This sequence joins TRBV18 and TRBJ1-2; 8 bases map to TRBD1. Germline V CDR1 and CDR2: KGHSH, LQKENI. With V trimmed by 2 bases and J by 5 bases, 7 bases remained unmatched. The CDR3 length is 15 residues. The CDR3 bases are TGTGCCAGCTCACCAGAGCAGGGGGCCTATTATGGCTACACCTTC. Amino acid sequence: CASSPEQGAYYGYTF.

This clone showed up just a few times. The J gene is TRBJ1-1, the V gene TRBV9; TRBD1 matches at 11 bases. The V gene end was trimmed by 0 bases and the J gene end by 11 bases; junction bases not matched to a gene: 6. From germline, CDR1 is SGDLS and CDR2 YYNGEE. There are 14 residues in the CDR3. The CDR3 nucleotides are TGTGCCAGCAGCGTAGTAGGACAGGGGGCAGGGGCTTTCTTT. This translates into CASSVVGQGAGAFF.

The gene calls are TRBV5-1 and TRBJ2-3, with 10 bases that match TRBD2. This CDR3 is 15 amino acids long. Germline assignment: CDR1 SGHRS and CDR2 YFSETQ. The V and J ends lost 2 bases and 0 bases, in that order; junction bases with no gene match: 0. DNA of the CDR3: TGCGCCAGCAGCTTACTAGCGGGGAGCACAGATACGCAGTATTTT. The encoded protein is CASSLLAGSTDTQYF.

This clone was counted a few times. CDR3 bases: TGCGCCAGCAGCTTGGCCCAGGGGAACACTGAAGCTTTCTTT. It specifies CASSLAQGNTEAFF. The chain has TRBV5-1 and TRBJ1-1; perhaps TRBD1 as D (5 bases). CDR1 is SGHRS, CDR2 YFSETQ, per germline. The CDR3 totals 14 residues. V lost 0 bases to trimming and J lost 1 base, with 7 bases between them.

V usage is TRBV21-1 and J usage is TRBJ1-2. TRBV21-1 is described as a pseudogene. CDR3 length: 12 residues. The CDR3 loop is CAIRRINYGYTF. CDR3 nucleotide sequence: TGTGCCATCCGGAGGATTAACTATGGCTACACCTTC.

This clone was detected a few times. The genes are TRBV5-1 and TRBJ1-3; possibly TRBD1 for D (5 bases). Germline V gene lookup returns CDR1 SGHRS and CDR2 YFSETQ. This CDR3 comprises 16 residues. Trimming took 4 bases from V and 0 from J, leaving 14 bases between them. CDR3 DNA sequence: TGCGCCAGCAGCGTGGGACTCACTTACTCTGGAAACACCATATATTTT. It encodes CASSVGLTYSGNTIYF.